A single TCR beta chain is shown here with its context. The antigen remains undetermined. This sample was included in a study of shared clonotypes between healthy human individuals. General observations from the study: Generation probabilities were higher for clonotypes shared across all four sorted-subset donors than for unshared ones.

Germline CDR1 is SGHRS and CDR2 is YFSETQ. Trimming pared 1 base from V and 1 base from J, leaving 6 bases between. This CDR3 is 14 amino acids long. The deep-level immunoSEQ assay was used. The genomic DNA of each subset was split evenly across several immunoSEQ plates. Some clones are missing from TCRdb's copy, which holds only in-frame ones; the method was immunoSEQ multiplex PCR. Of approximately 1,500,000 clones in the sample, 95% to 99% are singletons; the top ten hold about 0.4%. The gene calls are TRBV5-1 and TRBJ1-3; D gene uncertain. This receptor was taken from a man in his thirties or forties in good health. Sequenced input: naive CD4+ T cells sorted from blood. Subset defined: CD45RA+ positively selected. The CDR3 reads CASSLFGSGNTIYF. In nucleotides, the CDR3 is TGCGCCAGCAGCTTGTTCGGTTCTGGAAACACCATATATTTT.